The present T cell receptor beta chain was sequenced within a study of cytomegalovirus exposure and HLA in healthy donors. Primers: 60 Vbeta forward and 13 Jbeta reverse. Only in-frame clones appear in the TCRdb table, and some are missing; sequencing was by immunoSEQ multiplex PCR. The table has around 130,000 clones, approximately 85% seen once. The CDR3 sequence is 15 residues long. CDR1 is LNHDA, CDR2 SQIVND, per germline (reference sequence). The ends lost 6 bases at V and 6 bases at J; junction bases unmatched: 11. This clone was counted only a few times. V usage is TRBV19 and J usage is TRBJ2-1, with 7 bases that match TRBD1. The sequencing sample was made of PBMCs. The receptor's source is a woman aged 25 to 39 in good health and CMV-seropositive. The CDR3 reads CASRRGQGVSNEQFF. The CDR3 nucleotides are TGTGCCAGTAGGAGGGGGCAGGGGGTGAGCAATGAGCAGTTCTTC.